Detailed here is one T cell receptor beta chain. Sorting used thawed, overnight-rested PBMC stained with anti-CD3, a viability dye and GMM-loaded CD1B tetramer. The lipid loaded on the CD1B tetramers was C32 glucose monomycolate from Rhodococcus equi. PBMC for tetramer sorting were first depleted of CD14-expressing monocytes. There are 13 residues in the CDR3. Germline CDR1 and CDR2: MNHNS and SASEGT. V lost 2 bases, J lost 6 bases, and 8 bases lay in between. The sample belongs to a study of T cells in tuberculosis. In the study overall: The T cells targeted glucose monomycolate, a mycobacterial lipid, via CD1B.

TCR-alpha and TCR-beta chains were sequenced unpaired. Here immunoSEQ multiplex PCR was the method, and the copy in TCRdb shows in-frame clones only, minus some. The profile shows tens of thousands of clones, roughly 88% of them singletons. This TCR was sampled from an adult woman with latent tuberculosis. The sample comprised CD1b-GMM tetramer-negative cells sorted from PBMCs. This sequence joins TRBV6-1 and TRBJ1-5, with a tentative D call TRBD1 (6 bases). The CDR3 coding sequence is TGTGCCAGCAGTGAATTCAGGGGTCAGCCCCAGCATTTT. This encodes CASSEFRGQPQHF.